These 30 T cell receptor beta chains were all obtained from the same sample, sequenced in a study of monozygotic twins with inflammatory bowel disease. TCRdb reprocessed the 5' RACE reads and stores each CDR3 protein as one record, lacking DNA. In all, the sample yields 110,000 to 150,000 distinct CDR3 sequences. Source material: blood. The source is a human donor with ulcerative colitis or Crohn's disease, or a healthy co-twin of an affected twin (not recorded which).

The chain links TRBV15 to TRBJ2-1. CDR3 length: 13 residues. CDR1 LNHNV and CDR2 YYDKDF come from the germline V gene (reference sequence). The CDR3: CATSRSTANEQFF. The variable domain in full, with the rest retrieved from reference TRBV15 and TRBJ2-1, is DAMVIQNPRYQVTQFGKPVTLSCSQTLNHNVMYWYQQKSSQAPKLLFHYYDKDFNNEADTPDNFQSRRPNTSFCFLDIRSPGLGDTAMYLCATSRSTANEQFFGPGTRLTVL.

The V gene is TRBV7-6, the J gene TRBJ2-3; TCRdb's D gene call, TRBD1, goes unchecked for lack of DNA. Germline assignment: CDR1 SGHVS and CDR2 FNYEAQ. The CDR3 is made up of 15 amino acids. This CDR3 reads CASSLADGNTDTQYF.

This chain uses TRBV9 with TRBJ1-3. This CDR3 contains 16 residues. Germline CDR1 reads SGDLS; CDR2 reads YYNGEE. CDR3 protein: CASSAHRDYSGNTIYF.

The chain's CDR3 is CSARDDGGAAEKLFF. The chain links TRBV20-1 to TRBJ1-4; TCRdb names TRBD1, which stays unverified in the absence of DNA. The CDR3 contains 15 residues. From germline, CDR1 is DFQATT and CDR2 SNEGSKA (reference sequence).

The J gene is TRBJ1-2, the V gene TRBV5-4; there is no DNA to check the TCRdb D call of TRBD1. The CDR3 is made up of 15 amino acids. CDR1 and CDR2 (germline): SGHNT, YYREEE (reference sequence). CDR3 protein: CASSLSRQVDYGYTF.

CDR3 sequence reads: CSAPAWSSYNEQFF. This chain connects TRBV20-1 to TRBJ2-1; the TCRdb D gene call, TRBD1, has no DNA to confirm it. The germline V gene has CDR1 DFQATT and CDR2 SNEGSKA (reference sequence). The length of the CDR3 is 14 residues.

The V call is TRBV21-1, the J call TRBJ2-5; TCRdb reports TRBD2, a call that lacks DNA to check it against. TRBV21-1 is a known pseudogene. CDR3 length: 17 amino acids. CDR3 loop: CASSTGTSGIGQETQYF.

The chain's CDR3 is CASSLEGREGHEQFF. The chain combines TRBV11-3 with TRBJ2-1; TCRdb gives TRBD2 as the D gene, but with no DNA this cannot be confirmed. Germline values: CDR1 SGHNT, CDR2 YENEEA. The CDR3 consists of 15 residues.

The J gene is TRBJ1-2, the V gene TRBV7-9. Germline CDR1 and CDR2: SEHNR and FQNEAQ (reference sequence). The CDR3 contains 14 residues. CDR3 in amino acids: CASSTWSGPRGYTF.

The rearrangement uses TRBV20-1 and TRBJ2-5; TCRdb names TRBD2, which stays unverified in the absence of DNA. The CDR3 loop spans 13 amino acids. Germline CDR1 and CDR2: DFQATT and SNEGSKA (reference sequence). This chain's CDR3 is CSARASGKETQYF.

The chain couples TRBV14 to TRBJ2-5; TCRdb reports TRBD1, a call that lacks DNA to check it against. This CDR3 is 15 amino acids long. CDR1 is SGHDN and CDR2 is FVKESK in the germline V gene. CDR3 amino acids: CASSPPGAVQETQYF.

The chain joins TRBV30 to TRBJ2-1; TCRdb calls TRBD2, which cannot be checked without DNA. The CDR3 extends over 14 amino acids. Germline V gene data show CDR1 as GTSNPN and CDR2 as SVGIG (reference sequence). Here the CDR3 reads CAWSVGTSGEAQFF.

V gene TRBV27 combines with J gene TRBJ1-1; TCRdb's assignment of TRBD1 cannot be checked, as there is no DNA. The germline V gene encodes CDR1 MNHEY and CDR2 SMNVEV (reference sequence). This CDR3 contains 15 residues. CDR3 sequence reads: CASSFYGGRWTEAFF.

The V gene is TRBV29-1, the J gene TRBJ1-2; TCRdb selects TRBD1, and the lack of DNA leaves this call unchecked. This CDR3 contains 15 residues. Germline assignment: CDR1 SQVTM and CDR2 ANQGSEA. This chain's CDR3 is CSVDGTGTGGDGYTF. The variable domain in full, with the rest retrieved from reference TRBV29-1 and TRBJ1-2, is SAVISQKPSRDICQRGTSLTIQCQVDSQVTMMFWYRQQPGQSLTLIATANQGSEATYESGFVIDKFPISRPNLTFSTLTVSNMSPEDSSIYLCSVDGTGTGGDGYTFGSGTRLTVV.

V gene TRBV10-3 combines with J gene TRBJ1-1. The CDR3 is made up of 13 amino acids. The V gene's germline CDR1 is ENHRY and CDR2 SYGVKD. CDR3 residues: CAISGLSYTEAFF.

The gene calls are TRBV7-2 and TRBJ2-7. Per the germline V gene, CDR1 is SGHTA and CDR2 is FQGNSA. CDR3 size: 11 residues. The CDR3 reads CASSDYYEQYF. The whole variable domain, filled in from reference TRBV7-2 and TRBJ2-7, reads GAGVSQSPSNKVTEKGKDVELRCDPISGHTALYWYRQSLGQGLEFLIYFQGNSAPDKSGLPSDRFSAERTGGSVSTLTIQRTQQEDSAVYLCASSDYYEQYFGPGTRLTVT.

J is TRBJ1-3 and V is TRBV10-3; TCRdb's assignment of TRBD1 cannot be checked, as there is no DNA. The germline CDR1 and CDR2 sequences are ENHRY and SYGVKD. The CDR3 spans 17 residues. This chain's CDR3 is CAISESHRATSGNTIYF.

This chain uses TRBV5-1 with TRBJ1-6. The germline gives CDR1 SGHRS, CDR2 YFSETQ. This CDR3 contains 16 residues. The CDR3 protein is CASSLGTQGIASPLHF.

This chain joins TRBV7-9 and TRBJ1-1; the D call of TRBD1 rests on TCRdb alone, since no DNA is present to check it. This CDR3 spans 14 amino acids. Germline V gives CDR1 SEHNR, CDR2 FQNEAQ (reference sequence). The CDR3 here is CASSLVGGDHEAFF.

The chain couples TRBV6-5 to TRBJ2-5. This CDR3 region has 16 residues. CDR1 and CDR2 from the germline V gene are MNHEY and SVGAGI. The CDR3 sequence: CASSYSPVNPTETQYF.

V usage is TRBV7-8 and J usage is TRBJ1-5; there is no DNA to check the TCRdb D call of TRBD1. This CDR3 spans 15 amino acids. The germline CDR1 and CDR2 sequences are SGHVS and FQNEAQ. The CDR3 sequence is CASSSLTGGNQPQHF.

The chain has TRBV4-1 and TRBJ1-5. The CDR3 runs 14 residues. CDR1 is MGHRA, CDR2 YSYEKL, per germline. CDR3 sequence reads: CASSQEGASWPQHF.

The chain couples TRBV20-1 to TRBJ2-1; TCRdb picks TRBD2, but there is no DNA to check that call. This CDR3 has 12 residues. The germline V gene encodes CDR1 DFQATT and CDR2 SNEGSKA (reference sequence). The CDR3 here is CSARLAGGEQFF.

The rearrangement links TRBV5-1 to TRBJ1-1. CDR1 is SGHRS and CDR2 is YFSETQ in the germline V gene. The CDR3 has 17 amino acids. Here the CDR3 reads CASSLRQEKYLNTEAFF.

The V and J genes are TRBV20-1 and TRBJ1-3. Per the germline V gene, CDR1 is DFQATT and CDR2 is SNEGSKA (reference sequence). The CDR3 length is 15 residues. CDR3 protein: CSATRRLRSGNTIYF.

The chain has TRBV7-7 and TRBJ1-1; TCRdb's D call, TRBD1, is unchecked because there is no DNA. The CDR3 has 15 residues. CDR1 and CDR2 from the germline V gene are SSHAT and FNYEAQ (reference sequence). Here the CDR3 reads CASSRYPGQGSEAFF.

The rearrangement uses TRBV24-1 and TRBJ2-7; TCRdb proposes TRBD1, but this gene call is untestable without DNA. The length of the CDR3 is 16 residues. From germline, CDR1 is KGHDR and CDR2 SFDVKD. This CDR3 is CATSDLRDRGPWEQYF.

The CDR3 protein is CASSKLSGGSYEQYF. This chain links TRBV6-1 with TRBJ2-7; lacking DNA, the TRBD2 call made by TCRdb goes unchecked. The CDR3 spans 15 residues. Germline V gene sequence: CDR1 MNHNS, CDR2 SASEGT.

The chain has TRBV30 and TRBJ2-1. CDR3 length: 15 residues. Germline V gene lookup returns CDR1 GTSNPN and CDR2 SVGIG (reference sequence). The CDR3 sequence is CAWSGTGSSYNEQFF.

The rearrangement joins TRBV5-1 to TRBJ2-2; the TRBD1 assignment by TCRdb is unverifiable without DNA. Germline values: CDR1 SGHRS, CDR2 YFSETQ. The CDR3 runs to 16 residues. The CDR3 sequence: CASSLRQAPHTGELFF.